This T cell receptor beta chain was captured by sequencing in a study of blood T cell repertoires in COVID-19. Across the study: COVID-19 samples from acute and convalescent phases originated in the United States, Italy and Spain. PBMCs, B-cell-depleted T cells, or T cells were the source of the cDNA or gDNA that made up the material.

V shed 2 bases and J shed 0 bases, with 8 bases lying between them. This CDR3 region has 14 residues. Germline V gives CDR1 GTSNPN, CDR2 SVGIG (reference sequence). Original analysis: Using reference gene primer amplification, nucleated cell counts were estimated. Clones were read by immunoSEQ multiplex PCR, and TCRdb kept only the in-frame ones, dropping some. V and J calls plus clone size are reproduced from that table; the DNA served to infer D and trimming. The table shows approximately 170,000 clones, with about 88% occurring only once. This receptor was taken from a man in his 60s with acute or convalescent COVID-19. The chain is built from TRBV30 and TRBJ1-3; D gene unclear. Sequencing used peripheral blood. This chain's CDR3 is CAWSRRTSGNTIYF. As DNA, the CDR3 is TGTGCCTGGAGTAGGAGGACCTCTGGAAACACCATATATTTT. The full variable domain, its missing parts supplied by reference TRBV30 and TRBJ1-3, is SQTIHQWPATLVQPVGSPLSLECTVEGTSNPNLYWYRQAAGRGLQLLFYSVGIGQISSEVPQNLSASRPQDRQFILSSKKLLLSDSGFYLCAWSRRTSGNTIYFGEGSWLTVV.